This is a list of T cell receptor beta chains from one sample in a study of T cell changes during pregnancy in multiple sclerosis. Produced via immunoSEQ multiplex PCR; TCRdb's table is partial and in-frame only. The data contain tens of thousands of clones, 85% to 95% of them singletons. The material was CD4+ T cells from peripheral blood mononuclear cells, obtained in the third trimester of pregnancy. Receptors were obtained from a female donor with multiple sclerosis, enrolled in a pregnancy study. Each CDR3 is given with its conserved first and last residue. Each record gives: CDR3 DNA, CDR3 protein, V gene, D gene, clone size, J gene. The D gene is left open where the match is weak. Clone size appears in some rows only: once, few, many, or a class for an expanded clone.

CDR3 DNA: TGTGCCAGCAGTTACGAGGGGGCGGGATACAATGAGCAGTTCTTC
CDR3 protein: CASSYEGAGYNEQFF
V gene: TRBV6-5
D gene: NA
clone size: NA
J gene: TRBJ2-1

CDR3 DNA: TGTGCCAGCAGCTTAGGTGGGGCATCCTACGAGCAGTACTTC
CDR3 protein: CASSLGGASYEQYF
V gene: TRBV13
D gene: NA
clone size: NA
J gene: TRBJ2-7

CDR3 DNA: TGTGCCATCAGTGAGTTACAGGGGAACACTGAAGCTTTCTTT
CDR3 protein: CAISELQGNTEAFF
V gene: TRBV10-3
D gene: NA
clone size: NA
J gene: TRBJ1-1

CDR3 DNA: TGTGCCAGCAGTGAAGCGGGAGGATCCTACAATGAGCAGTTCTTC
CDR3 protein: CASSEAGGSYNEQFF
V gene: TRBV6-1
D gene: NA
clone size: NA
J gene: TRBJ2-1

CDR3 DNA: TGTGCCAGCAGCTTTACGGGACAGGGAGGCTACACCTTC
CDR3 protein: CASSFTGQGGYTF
V gene: TRBV5-5
D gene: TRBD1
clone size: NA
J gene: TRBJ1-2

CDR3 DNA: TGTGCCAGCAGTTTGGGACTACCCCCGGGAGATACGCAGTATTTT
CDR3 protein: CASSLGLPPGDTQYF
V gene: TRBV6-5
D gene: TRBD2
clone size: NA
J gene: TRBJ2-3

CDR3 DNA: TGTGCCAGCAGCCAAGCCATCGGGACTAGCGGGGGGGCCATCGAGCAGTACTTC
CDR3 protein: CASSQAIGTSGGAIEQYF
V gene: TRBV4-2
D gene: TRBD2
clone size: NA
J gene: TRBJ2-7

CDR3 DNA: TGTGCCAGCAGCCCTACGGGCTCCTACGAGCAGTACTTC
CDR3 protein: CASSPTGSYEQYF
V gene: TRBV7-9
D gene: NA
clone size: NA
J gene: TRBJ2-7

CDR3 DNA: TGTGCCAGCAGCTTAGGGAGGGTGTGGGACAATGAGCAGTTCTTC
CDR3 protein: CASSLGRVWDNEQFF
V gene: TRBV7-9
D gene: NA
clone size: NA
J gene: TRBJ2-1

CDR3 DNA: TGTGCCAGCTCCATGGGACAGAACAATGAGCAGTTCTTC
CDR3 protein: CASSMGQNNEQFF
V gene: TRBV18
D gene: TRBD1
clone size: NA
J gene: TRBJ2-1

CDR3 DNA: TGTGCCAGCAGCTTAGTGGCGGGTCAGCCCCAGCATTTT
CDR3 protein: CASSLVAGQPQHF
V gene: TRBV11-2
D gene: NA
clone size: NA
J gene: TRBJ1-5

CDR3 DNA: TGTGCCAGTAGTAGTAGGGTGCCGGGGAAACTGTTTTTT
CDR3 protein: CASSSRVPGKLFF
V gene: TRBV19
D gene: NA
clone size: NA
J gene: TRBJ1-4

CDR3 DNA: TGTGCCAGCAGCAAACTACCCTGGTCCTACAATGAGCAGTTCTTC
CDR3 protein: CASSKLPWSYNEQFF
V gene: TRBV27
D gene: NA
clone size: NA
J gene: TRBJ2-1

CDR3 DNA: TGCGCCAGCAGGATTGGGGGGACAGCGCAAACCTACGAGCAGTACTTC
CDR3 protein: CASRIGGTAQTYEQYF
V gene: TRBV5-1
D gene: NA
clone size: NA
J gene: TRBJ2-7

CDR3 DNA: TGTGCCAGCAGCTGGCAGGGTAGCACAGATACGCAGTATTTT
CDR3 protein: CASSWQGSTDTQYF
V gene: TRBV7-2
D gene: NA
clone size: NA
J gene: TRBJ2-3

CDR3 DNA: TGCGCCAGCAGCTTCCGAACAGGGTTGACTTTCTTT
CDR3 protein: CASSFRTGLTFF
V gene: TRBV5-1
D gene: NA
clone size: NA
J gene: TRBJ1-1

CDR3 DNA: TGTGCCACCCGAGCGGGAGGGGGGATTGAGCAGTTCTTC
CDR3 protein: CATRAGGGIEQFF
V gene: TRBV28
D gene: TRBD2
clone size: NA
J gene: TRBJ2-1

CDR3 DNA: TGTGCCAGTAGTCAAACATCGACCGGGGTAAACACTGAAGCTTTCTTT
CDR3 protein: CASSQTSTGVNTEAFF
V gene: TRBV19
D gene: NA
clone size: NA
J gene: TRBJ1-1

CDR3 DNA: TGTGCCATCAGTGAGTGGGAGGGGCAGGGCAATCAGCCCCAGCATTTT
CDR3 protein: CAISEWEGQGNQPQHF
V gene: TRBV10-3
D gene: NA
clone size: few
J gene: TRBJ1-5

CDR3 DNA: TGTGCCAGCAGCAAAGCGCTTGGGGAGTACTGCAATCAGCCCCAGCATTTT
CDR3 protein: CASSKALGEYCNQPQHF
V gene: TRBV21-1
D gene: NA
clone size: NA
J gene: TRBJ1-5

CDR3 DNA: TGTGCCACCACTCGCTCCCTGGAGAATCAGCCCCAGCATTTT
CDR3 protein: CATTRSLENQPQHF
V gene: TRBV6-1
D gene: NA
clone size: NA
J gene: TRBJ1-5

CDR3 DNA: TGTGCCAGTAGTATCGGGACAGGGACCAACTATGGCTACACCTTC
CDR3 protein: CASSIGTGTNYGYTF
V gene: TRBV19
D gene: TRBD1
clone size: NA
J gene: TRBJ1-2

CDR3 DNA: TGCGCCAGCAGCTTACTAGCGGGGGGGCCGAATGAGCAGTTCTTC
CDR3 protein: CASSLLAGGPNEQFF
V gene: TRBV5-1
D gene: TRBD2
clone size: NA
J gene: TRBJ2-1

CDR3 DNA: TGTGCCACCAGCATGCCCTCCCCTGGACTAGCGGGTAATGAGCAGTTCTTC
CDR3 protein: CATSMPSPGLAGNEQFF
V gene: TRBV15
D gene: TRBD2
clone size: NA
J gene: TRBJ2-1